A single sample is the source of the 17 T cell receptor beta chains below, sequenced in a study of shared clonotypes between healthy human individuals. Profiling relied on immunoSEQ multiplex PCR, and the TCRdb table lists in-frame clones only, not all of them. The sample includes over 850,000 clones, about 84% of them seen just once. Sequenced sample: memory CD4+ T cells from PBMCs. Subset reported: CD45RA-negative fraction. The receptor set was obtained from a man younger than 35 in good health. Some clones in this sample may be carry-over from other donors' samples.

Concerning this clone itself: Other nucleotide sequences in the sample specify the same CDR3. V usage is TRBV5-1 and J usage is TRBJ2-5; tentative D call: TRBD2 (5 bases). The CDR3 consists of 16 residues. Germline loops: CDR1 SGHRS, CDR2 YFSETQ. Trimming removed 0 bases from V and 5 bases from J, with 17 bases in between. CDR3 sequence reads: CASSLGRTPNMETQYF. CDR3 in DNA: TGCGCCAGCAGCTTGGGGAGGACCCCCAACATGGAGACCCAGTACTTC.

This chain uses TRBV6-5 with TRBJ2-2; D is uncertain. Between the trimmed V and J ends, which lost 6 bases and 7 bases, there was a span of 15 bases. The CDR3 totals 14 residues. Germline-derived CDR1 and CDR2 are MNHEY and SVGAGI. The CDR3 spells CASRPISLYGELFF. CDR3 in DNA: TGTGCCAGCAGGCCAATCTCTCTATACGGGGAGCTGTTTTTT.

The chain has TRBV18 and TRBJ2-1; 11 nucleotides match TRBD2. CDR1 is KGHSH and CDR2 is LQKENI in the germline V gene. With V trimmed by 4 bases and J by 12 bases, 11 bases remained unmatched. The CDR3 totals 15 residues. CDR3 protein: CASSRAGTSGVGQFF. In nucleotides, the CDR3 is TGTGCCAGCTCACGGGCCGGGACTAGCGGAGTAGGGCAGTTCTTC.

This chain connects TRBV4-1 to TRBJ1-1; tentative D call: TRBD1 (5 bases). Trimming left V 1 base short and J 6 bases short, with 18 bases between. The CDR3 contains 16 residues. Germline CDR1 MGHRA, CDR2 YSYEKL. For the CDR3, the DNA is TGCGCCAGCAGCCAAGGTCGGGCATGGGGGAGATCTGAAGCTTTCTTT. It specifies CASSQGRAWGRSEAFF.

The V gene is TRBV6-5, the J gene TRBJ2-5; 10 positions agree with TRBD1. The CDR3 sequence is 15 residues long. Trimming removed 2 bases from V and 5 bases from J; junction bases left unmatched: 5. The V gene's germline CDR1 is MNHEY and CDR2 SVGAGI. CDR3: CASSYGTGVRETQYF. CDR3 nucleotides: TGTGCCAGCAGTTACGGGACAGGGGTCCGGGAGACCCAGTACTTC.

V is TRBV28 and J is TRBJ2-7, with D perhaps given as TRBD1 or TRBD2 (5 bases each). Germline CDR1 MDHEN, CDR2 SYDVKM. V lost 5 bases and J lost 4, with 18 bases in between. The CDR3 has 15 residues. The CDR3 coding sequence is TGTGCCAGCAGTACGCCGGGACGCTTGACTTACGAGCAGTACTTC. This sequence encodes CASSTPGRLTYEQYF. Filled out from reference TRBV28 and TRBJ2-7, the complete variable domain reads DVKVTQSSRYLVKRTGEKVFLECVQDMDHENMFWYRQDPGLGLRLIYFSYDVKMKEKGDIPEGYSVSREKKERFSLILESASTNQTSMYLCASSTPGRLTYEQYFGPGTRLTVT.

The chain combines TRBV7-2 with TRBJ2-5; 8 bases align to TRBD2. There are 16 residues in the CDR3. Per germline, CDR1 SGHTA and CDR2 FQGNSA. The trim removed 4 bases at V and 6 bases at J, leaving 13 bases unmatched. The DNA for the CDR3 is TGTGCCAGCAGCTCCGCCGGCGGCGGGAGGTCGAAGACCCAGTACTTC. Translated: CASSSAGGGRSKTQYF.

DNA of the CDR3: TGCGCCAGCAGCTTGGCTATCACTTTACCCACCGGGGAGCTGTTTTTT. This encodes CASSLAITLPTGELFF. This chain connects TRBV5-1 to TRBJ2-2; D unresolved. This CDR3 comprises 16 residues. Germline lookup yields CDR1 SGHRS and CDR2 YFSETQ. V lost 0 bases to trimming and J lost 4 bases, with 13 bases between them.

CDR3 coding DNA: TGCGCCAGCAGCTTAATTGGCAGTGAAGCTTTCTTT. Its translation is CASSLIGSEAFF. The chain recombines TRBV5-1 with TRBJ1-1; D is unresolved. Trimming left V 2 bases short and J 7 bases short, with 9 bases between. The CDR3 loop spans 12 amino acids. The V gene's germline CDR1 is SGHRS and CDR2 YFSETQ.

This clone was seen more than once but under ten times. This rearrangement joins TRBV7-2 to TRBJ2-3; D is unclear. Germline values: CDR1 SGHTA, CDR2 FQGNSA. CDR3 length: 15 residues. V lost 2 bases to trimming and J lost 0 bases, with 9 bases between them. CDR3 in amino acids: CASSLHLDSTDTQYF. In DNA, the CDR3 is TGTGCCAGCAGCTTACATCTAGATAGCACAGATACGCAGTATTTT.

This chain uses TRBV11-2 with TRBJ2-2; no clear D. The CDR3 contains 15 residues. CDR1 and CDR2 from the germline V gene are SGHAT and FQNNGV. Between the trimmed V and J ends, which lost 5 bases and 3 bases, there was a span of 13 bases. CDR3 protein: CASSPYRVHTGELFF. The DNA of the CDR3 is TGTGCCAGCAGCCCTTATAGGGTTCACACCGGGGAGCTGTTTTTT.

The rearrangement links TRBV11-3 to TRBJ2-1; the D is unclear. V was cut by 5 bases and J by 9 bases, with 8 bases left in between. The CDR3 sequence is 11 residues long. Germline values: CDR1 SGHNT, CDR2 YENEEA. CDR3 DNA: TGTGCCAGCAGCGCTGAAGGTGAGCAGTTCTTC. This translates into CASSAEGEQFF. Drawing the rest from reference TRBV11-3 and TRBJ2-1, the complete variable domain is EAGVVQSPRYKIIEKKQPVAFWCNPISGHNTLYWYLQNLGQGPELLIRYENEEAVDDSQLPKDRFSAERLKGVDSTLKIQPAELGDSAVYLCASSAEGEQFFGPGTRLTVL.

V and J are TRBV5-1 and TRBJ1-1, with D perhaps TRBD1 (6 bases). Trimming took off 3 bases at V and 0 bases at J, with 12 bases between the two ends. The CDR3 has 15 residues. Germline lookup yields CDR1 SGHRS and CDR2 YFSETQ. This CDR3 is CASSSRGPMNTEAFF. CDR3 sequence (DNA): TGCGCCAGCAGCTCCAGGGGCCCGATGAACACTGAAGCTTTCTTT.

The genes are TRBV2 and TRBJ2-2, with 11 nucleotides matching TRBD1. J lost 4 bases, V lost 6 bases, and 4 bases had no gene match. This CDR3 contains 15 residues. Per the germline V gene, CDR1 is SNHLY and CDR2 is FYNNEI. The CDR3 is CASRFGQGATGELFF. The DNA for the CDR3 is TGTGCCAGCAGATTCGGACAGGGGGCCACCGGGGAGCTGTTTTTT.

J is TRBJ1-1 and V is TRBV6-5; possibly TRBD1 for D (6 bases). From germline, CDR1 is MNHEY and CDR2 SVGAGI. This CDR3 comprises 13 residues. V lost 6 bases and J lost 3, with 11 bases in between. This CDR3 is CASRHNRDTEAFF. For the CDR3, the DNA is TGTGCCAGCAGGCATAACAGGGACACTGAAGCTTTCTTT.

The V and J genes are TRBV7-9 and TRBJ2-5, with D hard to call. The CDR3 totals 15 residues. Between the trimmed V and J ends, which lost 1 base and 1 base, there was a span of 10 bases. The germline V gene has CDR1 SEHNR and CDR2 FQNEAQ (reference sequence). CDR3 sequence reads: CASSLVGRSQETQYF. The CDR3 coding sequence is TGTGCCAGCAGCTTAGTGGGCAGATCCCAAGAGACCCAGTACTTC.

J is TRBJ2-5 and V is TRBV27, with D uncertain. The CDR3 spans 16 residues. Trimming pared 6 bases from V and 2 bases from J, leaving 19 bases between. Per the germline V gene, CDR1 is MNHEY and CDR2 is SMNVEV (reference sequence). CDR3 in DNA: TGTGCCAGCAGCACAACCCGACGGCGACCTCAAGAGACCCAGTACTTC. This codes for CASSTTRRRPQETQYF.